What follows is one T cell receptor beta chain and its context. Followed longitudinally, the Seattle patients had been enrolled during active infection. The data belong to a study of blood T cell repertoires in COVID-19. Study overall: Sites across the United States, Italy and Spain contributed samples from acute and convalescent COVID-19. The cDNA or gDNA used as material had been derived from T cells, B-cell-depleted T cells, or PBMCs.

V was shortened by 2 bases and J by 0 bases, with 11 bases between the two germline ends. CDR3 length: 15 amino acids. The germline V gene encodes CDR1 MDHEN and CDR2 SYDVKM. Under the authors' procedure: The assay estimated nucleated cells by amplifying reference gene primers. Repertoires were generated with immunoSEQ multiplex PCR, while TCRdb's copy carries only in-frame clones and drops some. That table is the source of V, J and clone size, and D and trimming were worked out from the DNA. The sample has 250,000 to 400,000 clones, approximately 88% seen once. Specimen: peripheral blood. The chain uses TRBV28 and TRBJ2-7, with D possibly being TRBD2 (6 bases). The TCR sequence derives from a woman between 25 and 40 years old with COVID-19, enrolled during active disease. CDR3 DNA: TGTGCCAGCAGTTTAGGGCAGGGAGGCTCCTACGAGCAGTACGTC. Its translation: CASSLGQGGSYEQYV.